Shown below are 6 T cell receptor beta chains from a single sample sequenced in a study of OX40 agonist ivuxolimab in advanced cancers. Sequenced by immunoSEQ multiplex PCR; TCRdb stores in-frame clones only, minus some. The repertoire includes more than 9,000 clones, 80% of them detected once, and roughly 15% sits in the top ten. Sample: CD4+ or CD8+ T cells sorted from blood, taken in a trial of the OX40 agonist ivuxolimab. The receptors were sampled from an adult with an advanced solid tumor such as melanoma, head and neck, liver or kidney cancer.

This clone has just a few counts. This chain connects TRBV6-5 to TRBJ2-7; D possibly matches TRBD1 or TRBD2 (5 bases each). CDR1 MNHEY and CDR2 SVGAGI come from the germline V gene. Trimming stripped 5 bases from V and 5 bases from J, with 13 bases between. CDR3 length equals 13 residues. CDR3 DNA: TGTGCCAGCAGTGGGGGAGAGGCGGACGAGCAGTACTTC. Its protein is CASSGGEADEQYF.

The CDR3 spells CATRLAGAYNEQFF. CDR3 bases: TGTGCCACTCGGCTAGCGGGGGCTTACAATGAGCAGTTCTTC. The chain links TRBV19 to TRBJ2-1; 10 bases match TRBD2. The CDR3 length is 14 residues. Trimming took 10 bases from V and 4 from J; bases not matched to a gene: 7. CDR1 LNHDA and CDR2 SQIVND come from the germline V gene (reference sequence). Using reference TRBV19 and TRBJ2-1 for the parts outside the CDR3, the full variable domain is DGGITQSPKYLFRKEGQNVTLSCEQNLNHDAMYWYRQDPGQGLRLIYYSQIVNDFQKGDIAEGYSVSREKKESFPLTVTSAQKNPTAFYLCATRLAGAYNEQFFGPGTRLTVL.

By frequency in the sample, this clone is medium-sized. Other DNA sequences in the sample encode the same CDR3. The V gene is TRBV7-2, the J gene TRBJ2-7; 7 bases fit TRBD2. The CDR3 has 14 residues. The V segment lost 5 bases and the J segment 0 bases; nucleotides outside the gene matches: 4. Looked up from germline, CDR1 is SGHTA and CDR2 is FQGNSA. This chain's CDR3 is CASSPWTSSYEQYF. The CDR3 DNA is TGTGCCAGCAGCCCCTGGACTAGCTCCTACGAGCAGTACTTC.

The chain couples TRBV21-1 to TRBJ1-6. TRBV21-1 is reported as a pseudogene. This CDR3 region has 16 residues. CDR3 loop: CASLGDCSSYNSPLHF. CDR3 coding DNA: TGTGCCAGCTTGGGGGACTGCAGCTCCTATAATTCACCCCTCCACTTT.

The rearrangement uses TRBV9 and TRBJ1-5; D call uncertain. Germline lookup yields CDR1 SGDLS and CDR2 YYNGEE. The V end was cut by 4 bases, the J end by 10 bases, with 18 bases between. The CDR3 sequence is 14 residues long. In DNA, the CDR3 is TGTGCCAGCAGCTTATCTGATACTCGGATTCCCCAGCATTTT. Translating it yields CASSLSDTRIPQHF. Supplemented by reference TRBV9 and TRBJ1-5, the full variable domain reads DSGVTQTPKHLITATGQRVTLRCSPRSGDLSVYWYQQSLDQGLQFLIQYYNGEERAKGNILERFSAQQFPDLHSELNLSSLELGDSALYFCASSLSDTRIPQHFGDGTRLSIL.

The chain employs TRBV5-5 and TRBJ1-1; D may be TRBD1 (5 bases). The germline V gene encodes CDR1 SGHKS and CDR2 YYEKEE (reference sequence). This CDR3 spans 15 amino acids. V lost 1 base to trimming and J lost 7 bases, with 17 bases between them. CDR3 region: CASSLNPETQGEAFF. Written as DNA, the CDR3 is TGTGCCAGCAGCTTGAATCCAGAAACCCAGGGTGAAGCTTTCTTT.